This entry lists 9 T cell receptor beta chains sequenced from one sample in a study of cytomegalovirus exposure and HLA in healthy donors. PCR amplification relied on 60 Vbeta primers (plus 13 Jbeta primers). Profiling relied on immunoSEQ multiplex PCR, and the TCRdb table lists in-frame clones only, not all of them. The sample shows almost 90,000 clones, 85% of them seen only once. The specimen sequenced was PBMCs. These receptor sequences come from a middle-aged man in good health and CMV-seropositive.

The rearrangement uses TRBV2 and TRBJ1-6; 7 nucleotides align to TRBD1. The CDR3 has 15 residues. Germline assignment: CDR1 SNHLY and CDR2 FYNNEI. J gave up 6 bases and V 5 bases, and 7 bases lay outside the gene matches. The CDR3 DNA reads as TGTGCCAGCAGTCACCCGGAGGGGGCTAATTCACCCCTCCACTTT. Its translation is CASSHPEGANSPLHF.

The chain is built from TRBV14 and TRBJ2-2, with 10 bases lining up with TRBD1. Germline V gene sequence: CDR1 SGHDN, CDR2 FVKESK. There are 18 residues in the CDR3. V was clipped by 4 bases and J by 4 bases; unmatched bases: 12. DNA for the CDR3: TGTGCCAGCAGCCTCGACAGGGGGCCTACGCGAGCCACCGGGGAGCTGTTTTTT. Protein sequence: CASSLDRGPTRATGELFF.

The chain has TRBV18 and TRBJ2-7, with 11 bases matching TRBD1. CDR1 and CDR2 from the germline V gene are KGHSH and LQKENI. The CDR3 is 18 residues long. The trim removed 3 bases at V and 2 bases at J, leaving 12 bases unmatched. The CDR3 region is CASSPTGQGVEPPYEQYF. CDR3 nucleotide sequence: TGTGCCAGCTCACCTACGGGACAGGGGGTAGAACCACCCTACGAGCAGTACTTC.

The V call is TRBV13, the J call TRBJ2-1; TRBD1 is a possible D gene (6 bases). This CDR3 has 15 residues. V lost 5 bases and J lost 6, with 17 bases in between. Germline CDR1 PRHDT, CDR2 FYEKMQ (reference sequence). The CDR3 sequence is CASSAGTTRGNEQFF. CDR3 bases: TGTGCCAGCAGCGCCGGGACAACCCGGGGCAATGAGCAGTTCTTC.

The genes are TRBV2 and TRBJ1-5; possible D gene TRBD1, 5 bases. CDR3 size: 13 residues. Per germline, CDR1 SNHLY and CDR2 FYNNEI. Trimming pared 2 bases from V and 6 bases from J, leaving 8 bases between. CDR3 amino acids: CASSESRAQPQHF. CDR3 nucleotides: TGTGCCAGCAGTGAAAGCAGGGCTCAGCCCCAGCATTTT.

The chain joins TRBV1 to TRBJ2-1; TRBD2, the table's D call, was not compared with the DNA. TRBV1 is described as a pseudogene. This CDR3 is 16 amino acids long. The CDR3 DNA is TGCACCAGCAGCCGCCTAGTCCTGAGCTCCTACAATGAGCAGTTCTTC. This sequence encodes CTSSRLVLSSYNEQFF.

This sequence joins TRBV6-6 and TRBJ1-4, with D maybe TRBD1 (5 bases). V lost 6 bases and J lost 0, with 14 bases in between. Germline values: CDR1 MNHNY, CDR2 SVGAGI (reference sequence). The CDR3 spans 16 residues. The CDR3 region is CASSKLDSPTNEKLFF. In DNA, the CDR3 is TGTGCCAGCAGCAAACTCGACAGTCCAACTAATGAAAAACTGTTTTTT.

The chain links TRBV2 to TRBJ1-3, with D unresolved. CDR3 length: 13 amino acids. The V end was cut by 8 bases, the J end by 0 bases, with 8 bases between. Germline CDR1 SNHLY, CDR2 FYNNEI. CDR3 in amino acids: CASFRFSGNTIYF. The CDR3 DNA is TGTGCCAGCTTCAGGTTCTCTGGAAACACCATATATTTT. The full variable domain, in which reference TRBV2 and TRBJ1-3 provide the parts outside the CDR3, is EPEVTQTPSHQVTQMGQEVILRCVPISNHLYFYWYRQILGQKVEFLVSFYNNEISEKSEIFDDQFSVERPDGSNFTLKIRSTKLEDSAMYFCASFRFSGNTIYFGEGSWLTVV.

A note on this clone: The junction departs from germline at one end; a sequencing error may be responsible. The V gene is TRBV7-7, the J gene TRBJ2-2; D might be TRBD2 (5 bases). The CDR3 runs to 16 residues. In germline, CDR1 is SSHAT, CDR2 FNYEAQ (reference sequence). The CDR3 sequence is CASSLEAEGITGELFF. For the CDR3, the DNA is TGTGCTAGCAGCTTAGAAGCGGAAGGGATCACCGGGGAGCTGTTTTTT.